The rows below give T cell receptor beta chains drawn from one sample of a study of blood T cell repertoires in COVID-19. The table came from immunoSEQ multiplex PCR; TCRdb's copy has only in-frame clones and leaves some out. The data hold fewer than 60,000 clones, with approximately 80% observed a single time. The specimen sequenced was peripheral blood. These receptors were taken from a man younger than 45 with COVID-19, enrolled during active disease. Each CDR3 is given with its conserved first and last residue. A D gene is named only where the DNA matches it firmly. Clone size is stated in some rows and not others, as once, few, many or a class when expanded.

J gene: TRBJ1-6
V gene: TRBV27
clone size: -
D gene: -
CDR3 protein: CASSGGRNSPLHF
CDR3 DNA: TGTGCCAGCAGCGGGGGTCGCAATTCACCCCTCCACTTT

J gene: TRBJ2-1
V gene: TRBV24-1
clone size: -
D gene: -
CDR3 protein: CATSDTRRSSYNEQFF
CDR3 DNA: TGTGCCACCAGTGATACGCGGCGGAGCTCCTACAATGAGCAGTTCTTC

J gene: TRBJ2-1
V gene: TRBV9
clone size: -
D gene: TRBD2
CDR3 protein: CASSVFSGREGNEQFF
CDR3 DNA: TGTGCCAGCAGCGTATTTAGCGGGAGGGAGGGCAATGAGCAGTTCTTC

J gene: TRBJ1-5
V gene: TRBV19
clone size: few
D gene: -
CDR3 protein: CASSIEAGDVNQPQHF
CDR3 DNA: TGTGCCAGTAGTATAGAAGCGGGGGATGTCAATCAGCCCCAGCATTTT

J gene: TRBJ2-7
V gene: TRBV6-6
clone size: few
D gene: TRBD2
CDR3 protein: CASSYLAGGPYEQYF
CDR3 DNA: TGTGCCAGCAGTTACCTAGCGGGAGGGCCATACGAGCAGTACTTC

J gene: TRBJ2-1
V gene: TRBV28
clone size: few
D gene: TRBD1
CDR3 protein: CASSPTGFNEQFF
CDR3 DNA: TGTGCCAGCAGTCCGACAGGGTTTAATGAGCAGTTCTTC

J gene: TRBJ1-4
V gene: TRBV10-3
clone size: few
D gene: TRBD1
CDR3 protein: CAISDIGQGEKLFF
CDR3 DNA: TGTGCCATCAGTGATATCGGACAGGGAGAAAAACTGTTTTTT

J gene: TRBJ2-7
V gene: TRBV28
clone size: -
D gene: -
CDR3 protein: CASSPGYSSYEQYF
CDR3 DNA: TGTGCCAGCAGTCCGGGATACAGCTCCTACGAGCAGTACTTC

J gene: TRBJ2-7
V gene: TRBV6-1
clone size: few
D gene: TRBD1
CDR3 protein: CASSEFSGGLNEQYF
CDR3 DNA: TGTGCCAGCAGTGAATTTTCAGGGGGCCTAAACGAGCAGTACTTC

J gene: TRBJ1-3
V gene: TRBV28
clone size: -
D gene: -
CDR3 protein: CASSLYAFPERNTIYF
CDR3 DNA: TGTGCCAGCAGTTTATACGCGTTTCCCGAAAGAAACACCATATATTTT

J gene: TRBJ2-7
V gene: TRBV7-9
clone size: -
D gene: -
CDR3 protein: CASSLARNEQYF
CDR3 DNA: TGTGCCAGCAGCTTAGCGCGGAACGAGCAGTACTTC

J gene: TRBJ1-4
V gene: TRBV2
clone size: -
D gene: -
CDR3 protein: CASMRDAGEKLFF
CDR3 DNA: TGTGCCAGCATGCGGGACGCGGGGGAAAAACTGTTTTTT

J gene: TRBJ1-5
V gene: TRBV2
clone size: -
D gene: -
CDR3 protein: CASSTDGNQPQHF
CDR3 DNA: TGTGCCAGCAGCACAGACGGTAATCAGCCCCAGCATTTT

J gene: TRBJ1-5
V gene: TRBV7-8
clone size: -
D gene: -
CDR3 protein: CASSPIRPGMGNQPQHF
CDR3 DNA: TGTGCCAGCAGCCCGATCCGGCCAGGGATGGGCAATCAGCCCCAGCATTTT

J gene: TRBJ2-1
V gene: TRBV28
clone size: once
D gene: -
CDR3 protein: CASSSLTWTADNEQFF
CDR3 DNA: TGTGCCAGCAGTTCTCTCACCTGGACAGCGGACAATGAGCAGTTCTTC

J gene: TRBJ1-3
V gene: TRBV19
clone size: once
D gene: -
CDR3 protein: CASSITPASGNTIYF
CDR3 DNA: TGTGCCAGTAGTATTACTCCTGCCTCTGGAAACACCATATATTTT

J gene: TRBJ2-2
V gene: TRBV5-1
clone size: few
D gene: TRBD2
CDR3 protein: CASSPGTSGKNGELFF
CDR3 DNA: TGCGCCAGCAGCCCCGGGACTAGCGGGAAAAACGGGGAGCTGTTTTTT

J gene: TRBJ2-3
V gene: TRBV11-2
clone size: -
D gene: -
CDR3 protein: CASRPANTDTQYF
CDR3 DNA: TGTGCCAGCAGGCCCGCTAACACAGATACGCAGTATTTT

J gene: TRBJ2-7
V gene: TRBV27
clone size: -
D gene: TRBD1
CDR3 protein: CASSFRDRVHEQYF
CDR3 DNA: TGTGCCAGCAGTTTCCGGGACAGGGTCCACGAGCAGTACTTC

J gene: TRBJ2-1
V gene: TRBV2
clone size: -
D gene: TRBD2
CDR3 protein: CASKAREGPNEQFF
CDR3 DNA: TGTGCCAGCAAGGCGCGGGAGGGCCCCAATGAGCAGTTCTTC

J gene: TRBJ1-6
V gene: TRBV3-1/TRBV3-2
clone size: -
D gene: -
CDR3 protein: CASSQVAGNNSPLHF
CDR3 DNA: TGTGCCAGCAGCCAAGTGGCAGGAAATAATTCACCCCTCCACTTT

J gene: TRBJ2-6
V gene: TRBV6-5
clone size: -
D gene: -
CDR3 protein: CASSGKASGANVLTF
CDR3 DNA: TGTGCCAGCTCAGGAAAAGCCTCTGGGGCCAACGTCCTGACTTTC

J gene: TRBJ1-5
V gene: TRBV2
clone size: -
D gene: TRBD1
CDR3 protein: CASRSGTVSNQPQHF
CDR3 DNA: TGTGCCAGCAGATCCGGGACAGTTAGCAATCAGCCCCAGCATTTT

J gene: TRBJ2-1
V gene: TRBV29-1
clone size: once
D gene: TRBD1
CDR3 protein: CSVADRGPGNEQFF
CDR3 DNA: TGCAGCGTCGCGGACAGGGGACCCGGCAATGAGCAGTTCTTC

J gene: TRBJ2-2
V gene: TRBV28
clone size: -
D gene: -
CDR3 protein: CASSWGHGYAGELFF
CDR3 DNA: TGTGCCAGCAGTTGGGGACACGGGTACGCCGGGGAGCTGTTTTTT

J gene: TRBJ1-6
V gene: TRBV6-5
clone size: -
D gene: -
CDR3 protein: CASSYEGAPNSPLHF
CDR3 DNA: TGTGCCAGCAGTTACGAAGGGGCCCCGAATTCACCCCTCCACTTT

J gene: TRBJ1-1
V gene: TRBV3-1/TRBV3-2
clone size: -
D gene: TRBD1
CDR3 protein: CASSPSGTGLGAFF
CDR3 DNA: TGTGCCAGCAGCCCTTCCGGGACAGGGTTAGGGGCTTTCTTT

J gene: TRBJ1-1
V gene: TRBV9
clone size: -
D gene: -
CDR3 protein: CASSPRQGSTEAFF
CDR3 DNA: TGTGCCAGCAGCCCCCGGCAGGGGAGCACTGAAGCTTTCTTT

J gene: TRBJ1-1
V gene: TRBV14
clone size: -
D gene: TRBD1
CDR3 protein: CASGPPGGAFF
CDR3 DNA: TGTGCCAGCGGCCCCCCAGGGGGAGCTTTCTTT

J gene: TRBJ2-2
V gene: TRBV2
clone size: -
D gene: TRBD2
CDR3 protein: CASSILAGSEELFF
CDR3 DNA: TGTGCCAGCAGTATACTAGCGGGGTCGGAAGAGCTGTTTTTT

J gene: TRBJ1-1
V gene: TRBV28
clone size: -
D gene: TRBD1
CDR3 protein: CASSLWGRGYKNTEAFF
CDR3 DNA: TGTGCCAGCAGTTTATGGGGCAGGGGGTATAAAAACACTGAAGCTTTCTTT

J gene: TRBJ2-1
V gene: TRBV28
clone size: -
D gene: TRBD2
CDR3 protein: CASSLFASGDNNEQFF
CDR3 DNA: TGTGCCAGCAGTTTATTCGCTAGCGGGGATAACAATGAGCAGTTCTTC

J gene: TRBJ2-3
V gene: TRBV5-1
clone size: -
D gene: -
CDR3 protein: CASSLGAAISTDTQYF
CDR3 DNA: TGCGCCAGCAGCTTGGGGGCCGCGATCAGTACAGATACGCAGTATTTT

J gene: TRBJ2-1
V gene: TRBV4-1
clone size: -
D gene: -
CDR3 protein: CASSQPREVDEQFF
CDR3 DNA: TGCGCCAGCAGCCAGCCTCGAGAGGTCGATGAGCAGTTCTTC

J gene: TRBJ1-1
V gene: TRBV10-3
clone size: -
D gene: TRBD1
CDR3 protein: CAISSGTVMNTEAFF
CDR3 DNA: TGTGCCATCAGTTCCGGGACAGTCATGAACACTGAAGCTTTCTTT

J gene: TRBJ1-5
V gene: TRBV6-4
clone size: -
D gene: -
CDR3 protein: CASASGEGRGGQPQHF
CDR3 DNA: TGTGCCAGCGCCTCGGGAGAGGGTAGGGGCGGTCAGCCCCAGCATTTT

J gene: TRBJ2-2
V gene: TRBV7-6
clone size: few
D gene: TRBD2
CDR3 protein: CASSLEGTSGRPEPELFF
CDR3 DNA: TGTGCCAGCAGCTTAGAAGGGACTAGCGGGAGGCCAGAGCCGGAGCTGTTTTTT

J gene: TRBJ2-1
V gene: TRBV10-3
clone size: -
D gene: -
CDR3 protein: CAISATGNEQFF
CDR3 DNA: TGTGCCATCAGTGCGACAGGCAATGAGCAGTTCTTC

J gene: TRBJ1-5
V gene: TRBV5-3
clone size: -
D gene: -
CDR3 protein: CARSLTGYSGNQPQHF
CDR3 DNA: TGTGCCAGATCCCTTACAGGGTATAGCGGCAATCAGCCCCAGCATTTT

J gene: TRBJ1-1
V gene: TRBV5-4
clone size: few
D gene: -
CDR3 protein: CASSSTVMNTEAFF
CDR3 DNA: TGTGCCAGCAGCTCGACAGTCATGAACACTGAAGCTTTCTTT

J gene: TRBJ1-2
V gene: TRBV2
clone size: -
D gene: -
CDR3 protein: CASGGGDYGYTF
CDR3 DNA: TGTGCCAGCGGGGGGGGAGACTATGGCTACACCTTC

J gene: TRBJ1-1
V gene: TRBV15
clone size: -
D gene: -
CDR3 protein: CATSLRSGAEAFF
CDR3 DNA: TGTGCCACCAGCCTTAGATCGGGGGCTGAAGCTTTCTTT

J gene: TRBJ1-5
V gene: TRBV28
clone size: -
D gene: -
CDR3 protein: CASRGPGSGNQPQHF
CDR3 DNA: TGTGCCAGCCGTGGCCCGGGATCCGGCAATCAGCCCCAGCATTTT

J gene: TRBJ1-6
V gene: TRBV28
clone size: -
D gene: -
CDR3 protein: CASRTGYNSPLHF
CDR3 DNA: TGTGCCAGCAGAACAGGCTATAATTCACCCCTCCACTTT

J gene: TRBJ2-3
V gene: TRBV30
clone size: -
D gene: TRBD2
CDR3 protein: CAWDRAGEGTDTQYF
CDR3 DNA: TGTGCCTGGGACAGAGCGGGAGAAGGCACAGATACGCAGTATTTT

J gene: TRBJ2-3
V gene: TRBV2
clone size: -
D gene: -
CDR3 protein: CASGPQADTQYF
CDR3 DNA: TGTGCCAGTGGCCCCCAGGCAGATACGCAGTATTTT

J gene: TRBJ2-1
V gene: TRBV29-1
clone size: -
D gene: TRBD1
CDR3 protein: CSVGQGALNEQFF
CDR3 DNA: TGCAGCGTTGGCCAGGGGGCGCTCAATGAGCAGTTCTTC

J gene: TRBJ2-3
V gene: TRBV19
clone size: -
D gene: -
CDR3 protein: CANSGGRQDTQYF
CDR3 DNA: TGTGCCAACTCCGGGGGTAGACAAGATACGCAGTATTTT

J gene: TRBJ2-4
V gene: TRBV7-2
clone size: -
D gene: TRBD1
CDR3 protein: CASSFGQGLAKNIQYF
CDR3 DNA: TGTGCCAGCAGCTTCGGACAGGGCTTAGCCAAAAACATTCAGTACTTC

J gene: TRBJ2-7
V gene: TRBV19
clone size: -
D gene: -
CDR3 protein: CASSIDGGRSEQYF
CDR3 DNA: TGTGCCAGTAGTATAGACGGGGGAAGGAGCGAGCAGTACTTC

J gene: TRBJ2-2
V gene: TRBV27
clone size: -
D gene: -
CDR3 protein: CASSPGLLVDPGELFF
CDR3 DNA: TGTGCCAGCAGTCCCGGACTGCTAGTTGATCCCGGGGAGCTGTTTTTT

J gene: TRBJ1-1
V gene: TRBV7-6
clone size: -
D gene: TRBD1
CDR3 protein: CASSSQGPNTEAFF
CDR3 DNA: TGTGCCAGCAGCTCACAGGGGCCCAACACTGAAGCTTTCTTT

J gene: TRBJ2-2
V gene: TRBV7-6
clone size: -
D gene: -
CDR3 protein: CASSLALVGSGTDGELFF
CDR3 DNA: TGTGCCAGCAGCTTAGCGCTAGTCGGTAGCGGGACAGACGGGGAGCTGTTTTTT

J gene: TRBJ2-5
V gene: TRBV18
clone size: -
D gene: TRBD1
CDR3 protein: CASSPDRGKQETQYF
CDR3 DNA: TGTGCCAGCTCACCTGACAGGGGGAAGCAAGAGACCCAGTACTTC

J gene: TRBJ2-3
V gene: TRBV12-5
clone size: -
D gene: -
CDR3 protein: CASGLGSPTDTQYF
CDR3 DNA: TGTGCTAGTGGTTTGGGCAGTCCCACAGATACGCAGTATTTT

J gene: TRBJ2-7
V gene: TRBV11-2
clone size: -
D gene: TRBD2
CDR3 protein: CASSLVGTSGSYYEQYF
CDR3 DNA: TGTGCCAGCAGCTTAGTGGGAACTAGCGGGAGCTACTACGAGCAGTACTTC

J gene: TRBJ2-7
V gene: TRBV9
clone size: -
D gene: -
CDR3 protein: CASSVGGGNSYEQYF
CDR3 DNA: TGTGCCAGCAGCGTAGGGGGCGGGAATTCCTACGAGCAGTACTTC

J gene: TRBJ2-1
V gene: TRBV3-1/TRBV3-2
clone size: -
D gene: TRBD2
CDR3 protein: CASSQDGLAAYNEQFF
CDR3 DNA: TGTGCCAGCAGCCAAGATGGGCTAGCGGCTTACAATGAGCAGTTCTTC

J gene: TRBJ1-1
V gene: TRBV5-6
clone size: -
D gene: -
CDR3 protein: CASSPGIGWVGSYEAFF
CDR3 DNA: TGTGCCAGCAGCCCGGGGATCGGGTGGGTGGGATCCTATGAAGCTTTCTTT